This TCR beta chain was obtained from a study of blood T cell repertoires in COVID-19. Here immunoSEQ multiplex PCR was the method, and the copy in TCRdb shows in-frame clones only, minus some. Among around 300,000 clones, around nine tenths were seen once, and the ten largest hold approximately 2%. Germline-derived CDR1 and CDR2 are KGHDR and SFDVKD. Trimming took 0 bases from V and 1 from J, leaving 12 bases between them. CDR3 length: 16 amino acids. Sample: PBMCs or T cells enriched from blood (not recorded which). This rearrangement joins TRBV24-1 to TRBJ2-7; a weak D match, TRBD1 (6 bases). This sequence originates from an older woman who had recovered from COVID-19. CDR3 protein: CATSDLSQGKSYEQYF. CDR3 DNA sequence: TGTGCCACCAGTGATTTGTCGCAGGGGAAATCCTACGAGCAGTACTTC.